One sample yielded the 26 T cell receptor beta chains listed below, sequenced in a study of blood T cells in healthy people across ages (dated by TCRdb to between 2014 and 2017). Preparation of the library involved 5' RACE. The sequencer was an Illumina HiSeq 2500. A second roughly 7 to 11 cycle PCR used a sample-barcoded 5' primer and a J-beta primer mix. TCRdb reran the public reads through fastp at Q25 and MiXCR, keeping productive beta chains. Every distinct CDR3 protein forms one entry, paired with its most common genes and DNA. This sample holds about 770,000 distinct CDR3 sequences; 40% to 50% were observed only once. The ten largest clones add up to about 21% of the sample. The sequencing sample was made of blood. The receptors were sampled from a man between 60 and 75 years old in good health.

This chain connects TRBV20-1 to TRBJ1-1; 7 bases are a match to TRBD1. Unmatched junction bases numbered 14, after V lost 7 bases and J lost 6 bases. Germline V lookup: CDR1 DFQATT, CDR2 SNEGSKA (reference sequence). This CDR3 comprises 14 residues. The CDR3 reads CSGGTARRLSEAFF. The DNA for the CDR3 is TGCAGTGGGGGGACAGCCCGGAGGCTTTCTGAAGCTTTCTTT.

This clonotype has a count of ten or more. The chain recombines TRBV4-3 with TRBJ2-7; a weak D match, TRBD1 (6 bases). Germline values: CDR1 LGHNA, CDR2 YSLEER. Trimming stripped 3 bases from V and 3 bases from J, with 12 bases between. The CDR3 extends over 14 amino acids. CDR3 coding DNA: TGCGCCAGCAGCCAGGGCACAGGGAACTACGAGCAGTACTTC. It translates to CASSQGTGNYEQYF.

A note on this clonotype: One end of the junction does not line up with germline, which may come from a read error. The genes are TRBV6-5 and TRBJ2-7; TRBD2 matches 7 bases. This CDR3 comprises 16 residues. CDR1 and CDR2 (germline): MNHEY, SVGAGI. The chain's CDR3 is CTSSYGLAVHSYEQYF. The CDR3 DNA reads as TGTACCAGCAGTTACGGTCTAGCGGTTCACTCCTACGAGCAGTACTTC.

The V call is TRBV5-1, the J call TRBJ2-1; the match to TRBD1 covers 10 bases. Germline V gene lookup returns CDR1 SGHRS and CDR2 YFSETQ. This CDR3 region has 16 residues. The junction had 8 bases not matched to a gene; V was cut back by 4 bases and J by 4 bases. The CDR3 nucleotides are TGCGCCAGCAGCAACCCCGGGACAGGGGATTACAATGAGCAGTTCTTC. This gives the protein CASSNPGTGDYNEQFF.

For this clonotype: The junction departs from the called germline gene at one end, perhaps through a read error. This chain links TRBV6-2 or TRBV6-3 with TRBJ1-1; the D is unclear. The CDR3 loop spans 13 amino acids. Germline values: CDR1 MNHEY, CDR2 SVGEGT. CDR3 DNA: TGTGCCGGCAGTTCTACCACGTTGGGGGAAGCTTTCTTT. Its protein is CAGSSTTLGEAFF.

CDR3 amino acids: CASKRQDYEQYF. The CDR3 coding sequence is TGTGCCAGCAAGAGGCAGGACTACGAGCAGTACTTC. The rearrangement uses TRBV25-1 and TRBJ2-5; no clear D gene. The J call may not be correct, given that the DNA end is closer to TRBJ2-7. This CDR3 is 12 amino acids long. CDR1 is MGHDK and CDR2 is SYGVNS in the germline V gene.

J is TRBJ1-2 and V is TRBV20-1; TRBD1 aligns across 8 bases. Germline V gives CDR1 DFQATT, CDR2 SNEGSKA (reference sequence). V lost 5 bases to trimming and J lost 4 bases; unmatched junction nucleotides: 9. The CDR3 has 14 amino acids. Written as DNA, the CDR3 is TGCAGTGCTGCGCCAGGGGGCGGTGGCTATGGCTACACCTTC. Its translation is CSAAPGGGGYGYTF.

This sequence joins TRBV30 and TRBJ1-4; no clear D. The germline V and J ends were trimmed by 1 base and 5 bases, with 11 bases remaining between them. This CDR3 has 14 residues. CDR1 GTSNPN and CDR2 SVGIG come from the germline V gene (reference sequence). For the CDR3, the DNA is TGTGCCTGGAGTGCGGTCAAAGGGAATGAAAAACTGTTTTTT. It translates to CAWSAVKGNEKLFF. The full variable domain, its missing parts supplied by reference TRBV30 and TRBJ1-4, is SQTIHQWPATLVQPVGSPLSLECTVEGTSNPNLYWYRQAAGRGLQLLFYSVGIGQISSEVPQNLSASRPQDRQFILSSKKLLLSDSGFYLCAWSAVKGNEKLFFGSGTQLSVL.

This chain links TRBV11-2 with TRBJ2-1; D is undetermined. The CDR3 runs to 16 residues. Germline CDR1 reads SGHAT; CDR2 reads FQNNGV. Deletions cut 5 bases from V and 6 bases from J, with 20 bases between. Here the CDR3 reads CASSGVGSPGGNEQFF. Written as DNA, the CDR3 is TGTGCCAGCAGCGGGGTGGGCAGCCCCGGTGGCAATGAGCAGTTCTTC.

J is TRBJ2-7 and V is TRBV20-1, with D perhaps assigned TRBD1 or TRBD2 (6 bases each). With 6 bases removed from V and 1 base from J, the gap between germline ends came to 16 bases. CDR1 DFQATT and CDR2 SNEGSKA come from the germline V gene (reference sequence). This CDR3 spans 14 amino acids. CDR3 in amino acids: CSAQGLSTSYEQYF. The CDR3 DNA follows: TGCAGTGCACAGGGACTGAGTACGTCCTACGAGCAGTACTTC.

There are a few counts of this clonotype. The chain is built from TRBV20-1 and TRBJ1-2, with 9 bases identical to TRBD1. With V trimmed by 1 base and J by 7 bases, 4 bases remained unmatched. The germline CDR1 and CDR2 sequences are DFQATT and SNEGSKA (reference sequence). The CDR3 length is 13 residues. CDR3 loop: CSARGGQGSGYTF. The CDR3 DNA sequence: TGCAGTGCTAGAGGCGGACAGGGGTCTGGCTACACCTTC.

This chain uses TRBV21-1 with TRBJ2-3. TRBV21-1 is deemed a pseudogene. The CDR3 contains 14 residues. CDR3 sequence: CARGIRSSTDTQYF. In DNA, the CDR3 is TGTGCCCGGGGTATACGTTCTAGCACAGATACGCAGTATTTT.

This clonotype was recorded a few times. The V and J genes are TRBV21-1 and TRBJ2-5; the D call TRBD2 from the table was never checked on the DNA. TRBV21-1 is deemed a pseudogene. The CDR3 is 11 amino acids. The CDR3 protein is CANPEGRTQYF. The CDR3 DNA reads TGTGCCAACCCGGAGGGCCGGACCCAGTACTTC.

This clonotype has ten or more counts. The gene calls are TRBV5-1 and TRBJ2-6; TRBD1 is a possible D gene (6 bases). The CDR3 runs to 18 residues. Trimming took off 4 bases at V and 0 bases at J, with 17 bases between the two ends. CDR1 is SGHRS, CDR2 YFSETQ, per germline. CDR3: CASSAGQPTYSGANVLTF. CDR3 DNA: TGCGCCAGCAGCGCCGGACAGCCGACTTACTCTGGGGCCAACGTCCTGACTTTC.

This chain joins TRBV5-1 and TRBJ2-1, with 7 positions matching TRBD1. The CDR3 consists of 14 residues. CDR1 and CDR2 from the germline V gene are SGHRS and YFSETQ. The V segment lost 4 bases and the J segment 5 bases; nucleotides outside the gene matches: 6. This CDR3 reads CASSDGQAHNEQFF. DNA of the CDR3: TGCGCCAGCAGCGACGGACAGGCTCACAATGAGCAGTTCTTC.

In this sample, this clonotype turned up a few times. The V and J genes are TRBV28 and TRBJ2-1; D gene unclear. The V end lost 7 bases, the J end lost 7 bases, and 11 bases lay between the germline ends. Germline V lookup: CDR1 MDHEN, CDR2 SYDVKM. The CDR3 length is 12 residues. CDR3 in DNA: TGTGCCAGCAAGAGGTTCCAAAATGAGCAGTTCTTC. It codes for CASKRFQNEQFF.

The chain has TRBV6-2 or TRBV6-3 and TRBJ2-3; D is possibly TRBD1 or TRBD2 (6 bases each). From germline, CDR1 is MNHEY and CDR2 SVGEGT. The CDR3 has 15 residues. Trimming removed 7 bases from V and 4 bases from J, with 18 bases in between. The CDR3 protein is CASTLDPRGADTQYF. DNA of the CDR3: TGTGCCAGCACCCTTGACCCAAGGGGGGCAGATACGCAGTATTTT.

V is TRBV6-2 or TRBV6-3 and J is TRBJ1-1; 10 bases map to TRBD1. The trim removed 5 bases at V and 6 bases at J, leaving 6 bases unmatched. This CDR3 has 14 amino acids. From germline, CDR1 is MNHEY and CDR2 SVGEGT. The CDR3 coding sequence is TGTGCCAGCAGTCCGGGACAGGGGTGGGCTGAAGCTTTCTTT. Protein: CASSPGQGWAEAFF.

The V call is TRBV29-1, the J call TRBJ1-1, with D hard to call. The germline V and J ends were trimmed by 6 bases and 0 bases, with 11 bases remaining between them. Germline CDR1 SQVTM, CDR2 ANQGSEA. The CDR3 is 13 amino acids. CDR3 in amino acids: CSVNPGVNTEAFF. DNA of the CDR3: TGCAGCGTGAATCCGGGAGTGAACACTGAAGCTTTCTTT.

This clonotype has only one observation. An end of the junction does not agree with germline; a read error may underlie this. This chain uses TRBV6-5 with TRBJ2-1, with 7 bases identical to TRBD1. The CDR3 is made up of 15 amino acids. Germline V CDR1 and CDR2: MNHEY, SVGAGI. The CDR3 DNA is TGTGCCTGCAGTCCCAACCGGGACAGCTACAATGAGCAGTTCTTC. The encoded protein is CACSPNRDSYNEQFF.

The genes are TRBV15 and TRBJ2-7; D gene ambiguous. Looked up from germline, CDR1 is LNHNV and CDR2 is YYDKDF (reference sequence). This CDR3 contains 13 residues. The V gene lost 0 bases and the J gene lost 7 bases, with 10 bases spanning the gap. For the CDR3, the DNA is TGTGCCACCAGCAGAGATGCCAGAACGGAGCAGTACTTC. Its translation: CATSRDARTEQYF.

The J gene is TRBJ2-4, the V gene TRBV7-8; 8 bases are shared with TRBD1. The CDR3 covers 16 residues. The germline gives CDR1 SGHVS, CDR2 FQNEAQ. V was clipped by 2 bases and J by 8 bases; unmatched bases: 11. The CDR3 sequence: CASSLRLAGGSDIQYF. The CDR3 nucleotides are TGTGCCAGCAGCTTAAGGCTTGCAGGGGGCTCGGACATTCAGTACTTC.

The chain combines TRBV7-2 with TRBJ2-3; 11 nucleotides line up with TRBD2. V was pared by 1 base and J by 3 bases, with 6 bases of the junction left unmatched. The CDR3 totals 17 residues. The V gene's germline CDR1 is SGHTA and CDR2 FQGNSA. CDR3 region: CASSLELLAGVTDTQYF. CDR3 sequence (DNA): TGTGCCAGCAGCTTAGAACTACTAGCGGGGGTGACAGATACGCAGTATTTT.

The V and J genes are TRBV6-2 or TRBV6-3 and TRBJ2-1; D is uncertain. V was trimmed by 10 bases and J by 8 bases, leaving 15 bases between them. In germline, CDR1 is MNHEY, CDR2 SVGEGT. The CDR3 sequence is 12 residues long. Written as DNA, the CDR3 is TGTGCCATCAGCCTCCGGTGGGATGAGCAGTTCTTC. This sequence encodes CAISLRWDEQFF.

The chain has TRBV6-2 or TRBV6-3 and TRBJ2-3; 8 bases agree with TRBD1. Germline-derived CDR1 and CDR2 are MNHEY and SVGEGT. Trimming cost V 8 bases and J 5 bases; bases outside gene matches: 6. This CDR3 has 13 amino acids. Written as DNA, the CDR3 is TGTGCCAGCGGACAGGGTAGGGGAGATACGCAGTATTTT. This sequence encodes CASGQGRGDTQYF.

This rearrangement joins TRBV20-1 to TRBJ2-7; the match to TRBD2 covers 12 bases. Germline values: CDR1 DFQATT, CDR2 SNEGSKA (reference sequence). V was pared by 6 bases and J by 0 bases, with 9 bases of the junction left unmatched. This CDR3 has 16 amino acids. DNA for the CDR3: TGCAGTGCCCCGGGACTAGCGGGCTCTAGCTCCTACGAGCAGTACTTC. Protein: CSAPGLAGSSSYEQYF.